This TCR beta chain is from a study of blood T cell repertoires in COVID-19. Study details: Nucleic acid was either cDNA or gDNA, and it came from T cells, B-cell-depleted T cells, or PBMCs.

Assay: immunoSEQ multiplex PCR; the TCRdb copy retains only in-frame clones and omits some. The sample contains around 140,000 clones, over 75% of which appear only once. Germline loops: CDR1 SGHTA, CDR2 FQGNSA. V trimming: 6 bases; J trimming: 5 bases; junction bases outside the gene matches: 6. The CDR3 sequence is 15 residues long. The chain couples TRBV7-2 to TRBJ2-2; TRBD1 aligns across 10 bases. Sequencing used peripheral blood. This receptor was identified in a man aged 18 to 29 with COVID-19, enrolled during active disease. CDR3 bases: TGTGCCAGCAGGCGCCGGACAGGGGGAACCGGGGAGCTGTTTTTT. It codes for CASRRRTGGTGELFF.